One T cell receptor (beta chain) is described in this entry. This clone was seen at least ten times. Its antigen specificity is not known. Nothing much larger sits one base from this clone, and base qualities are not available. The CDR3 runs 16 residues from the cysteine to the phenylalanine. Only CDR3 DNA remains: 48 bases, in frame from the first base. V gives up 0 bases and J gives up 2 bases, and the segment between their germline ends measures 11 bases. The germline V gene yields MDHEN for CDR1 and SYDVKM for CDR2. The sample belongs to a study of metastatic and nonmetastatic thyroid tumors (TCRdb year 2020). Regarding the complete study: The researchers compared repertoires between peripheral blood samples and tumor or nodule tissue samples from patients with malignant or benign thyroid disease.

Before undergoing thyroid surgery, none of the patients had been given any kind of treatment. The study retrospectively analysed patient clinical samples collected from about 2012 to 2019 using T-cell receptor beta sequencing. The library was produced with PCR. TCRdb names Illumina HiSeq 4000 as the instrument used. The TCR beta-chain CDR3 region of each patient was profiled by high-throughput sequencing. For the original study's pipeline: The researchers built a classifier to tell apart papillary thyroid cancer patients with distant metastasis, based on CDR3 differences among clinicopathological groups. Repertoire diversity was assessed with the Shannon index, and tumor-blood repertoire similarity with the Morisita-Horn index. In TCRdb, the public reads were trimmed at Q25 with fastp and aligned with MiXCR, with productive beta chains retained. The V and J calls, along with clone size, are taken from TCRdb and not from the paper's own processing. For this sample the table gives around 25,000 clones, of which about 26% were detected only once. Together, the top ten hold about a sixth of the sample.

Summary of the overall study and its limitations: TCR beta diversity was reported as significantly higher in malignant tumors than in benign nodules, in both blood and tumor samples.

The chain is assembled from TRBV28 and TRBJ2-1; TRBD2 is a weak D gene call, 5 bases matching. This sequence was found in a male donor with papillary thyroid cancer or a benign thyroid nodule (not recorded which). Some clones in this sample may be carry-over from other donors' samples. The sample comprised blood. Read as DNA, the sequence is TGTGCCAGCAGTTTATGGTCAAGCGGACCCTACAATGAGCAGTTCTTC. Translated, it reads CASSLWSSGPYNEQFF. Supplemented by the reference TRBV28 and TRBJ2-1 proteins around the CDR3, the complete variable domain is DVKVTQSSRYLVKRTGEKVFLECVQDMDHENMFWYRQDPGLGLRLIYFSYDVKMKEKGDIPEGYSVSREKKERFSLILESASTNQTSMYLCASSLWSSGPYNEQFFGPGTRLTVL.